This T cell receptor (beta chain) emerged from a study of shared clonotypes between healthy human individuals. Study outcomes and limitations: Compared with memory subsets, naive subsets generally had larger estimated richness. Across a handful of donors, naive CD4 shared roughly 5%, naive CD8 over 3%, memory CD4 over 2%, memory CD8 about 0.4%. Represented diversity (both genetic and exposure-history) was limited by the small number of donors.

Germline CDR1 reads SGHTS; CDR2 reads YDEGEE. The V and J ends lost 1 base and 1 base, in that order; junction bases with no gene match: 4. This CDR3 comprises 15 residues. As for this clone: What it binds is unknown.

Terminally differentiated effector memory CD45RA+ cells were excluded from the naive CD8 cells, which were CD45RO-negative and positively selected for CCR7. Within Nashville, Tennessee resided all donors, each a Caucasian adult. Some clones are missing from TCRdb's copy, which holds only in-frame ones; the method was immunoSEQ multiplex PCR. This table holds around 2,000,000 clones, 93% found once. V and J are TRBV5-8 and TRBJ2-7; the match to TRBD1 covers 8 bases. The clonotype comes from a man aged 18 to 35 in good health. Some clones in this sample may be carry-over from other donors' samples. Sequencing was carried out using naive CD8+ T cells from PBMCs. CDR3 in amino acids: CASSLSQGASYEQYF. CDR3 bases: TGTGCCAGCAGCTTGTCCCAGGGGGCTTCCTACGAGCAGTACTTC. Looking up the rest from reference TRBV5-8 and TRBJ2-7 gives the full variable domain: EAGVTQSPTHLIKTRGQQATLRCSPISGHTSVYWYQQALGLGLQFLLWYDEGEERNRGNFPPRFSGRQFPNYSSELNVNALELEDSALYLCASSLSQGASYEQYFGPGTRLTVT.